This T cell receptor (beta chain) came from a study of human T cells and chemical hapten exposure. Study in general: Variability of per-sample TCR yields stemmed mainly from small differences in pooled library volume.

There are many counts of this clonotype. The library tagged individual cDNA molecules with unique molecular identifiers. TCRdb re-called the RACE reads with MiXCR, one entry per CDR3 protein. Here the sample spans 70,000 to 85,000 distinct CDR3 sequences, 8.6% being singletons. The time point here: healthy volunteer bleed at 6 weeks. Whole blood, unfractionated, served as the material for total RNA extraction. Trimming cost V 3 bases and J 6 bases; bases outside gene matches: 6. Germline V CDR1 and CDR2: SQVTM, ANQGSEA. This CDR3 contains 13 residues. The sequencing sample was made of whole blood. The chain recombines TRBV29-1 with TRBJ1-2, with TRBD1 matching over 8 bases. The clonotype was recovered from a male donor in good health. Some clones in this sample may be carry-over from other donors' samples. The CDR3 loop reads CSVDGMGQDGYTF. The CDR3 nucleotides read TGCAGCGTTGATGGGATGGGACAGGATGGCTACACCTTC. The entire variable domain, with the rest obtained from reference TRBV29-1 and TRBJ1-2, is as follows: SAVISQKPSRDICQRGTSLTIQCQVDSQVTMMFWYRQQPGQSLTLIATANQGSEATYESGFVIDKFPISRPNLTFSTLTVSNMSPEDSSIYLCSVDGMGQDGYTFGSGTRLTVV.